This record looks at one T cell receptor (beta chain) sequence and its context. These data are taken from a study of blood T cell repertoires in COVID-19. The wider study: Sites in the United States, Italy and Spain provided acute and convalescent COVID-19 samples.

Germline CDR1 SEHNR, CDR2 FQNEAQ (reference sequence). The CDR3 sequence is 19 residues long. The V end lost 6 bases, the J end lost 0 bases, and 23 bases lay between the germline ends. Assay: immunoSEQ multiplex PCR; the TCRdb copy retains only in-frame clones and omits some. The sample carries roughly 92,000 clones, 65% to 85% recorded once. The material sequenced was peripheral blood. The origin of this receptor is a woman of 80 years or more with active or convalescent COVID-19. V and J are TRBV7-9 and TRBJ2-2, with a weak D call TRBD2 (5 bases). The CDR3 bases are TGTGCCAGCAGTTTTAGATACCGGACTCATGCCCCGAACACCGGGGAGCTGTTTTTT. Translating gives CASSFRYRTHAPNTGELFF. The full variable domain, its missing parts supplied by reference TRBV7-9 and TRBJ2-2, is DTGVSQNPRHKITKRGQNVTFRCDPISEHNRLYWYRQTLGQGPEFLTYFQNEAQLEKSRLLSDRFSAERPKGSFSTLEIQRTEQGDSAMYLCASSFRYRTHAPNTGELFFGEGSRLTVL.